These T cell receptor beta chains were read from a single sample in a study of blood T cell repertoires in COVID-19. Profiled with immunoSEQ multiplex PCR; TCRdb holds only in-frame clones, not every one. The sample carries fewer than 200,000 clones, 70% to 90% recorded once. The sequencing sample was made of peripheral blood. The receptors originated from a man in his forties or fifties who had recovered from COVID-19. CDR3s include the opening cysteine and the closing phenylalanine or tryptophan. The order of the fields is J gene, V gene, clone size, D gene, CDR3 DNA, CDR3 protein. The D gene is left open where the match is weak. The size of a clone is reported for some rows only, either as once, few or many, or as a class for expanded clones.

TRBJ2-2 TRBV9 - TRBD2 TGTGCCAGCAGCGTTGGACTAGCGGGGTACGGAGGGGAGCTGTTTTTT CASSVGLAGYGGELFF
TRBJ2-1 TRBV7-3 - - TGTGCCAGCAGCTTATCAGGGGCAGGGGAGCAGTTCTTC CASSLSGAGEQFF
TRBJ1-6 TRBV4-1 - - TGCGCCAGCAGCCCGACTGTACGGGGGATGGGTTCACCCCTCCACTTT CASSPTVRGMGSPLHF
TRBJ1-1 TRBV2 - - TGTGCCAGCAGCGCGCGGGGTCGCACTGAAGCTTTCTTT CASSARGRTEAFF
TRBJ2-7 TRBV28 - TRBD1 TGTGCCAGCAAACCGGACAGGGGGCGCTTCTACGAGCAGTACTTC CASKPDRGRFYEQYF
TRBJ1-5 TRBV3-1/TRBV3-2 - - TGTGCCAGCAGCCAAGGGCCCCCCGGGAGTAATCAGCCCCAGCATTTT CASSQGPPGSNQPQHF
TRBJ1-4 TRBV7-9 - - TGTGCCAGCAGCTCGGACAGACCTAATGAAAAACTGTTTTTT CASSSDRPNEKLFF
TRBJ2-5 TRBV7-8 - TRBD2 TGTGCCAGCAGCTCGCCGCTAGCGGGGGTCGGGGAGACCCAGTACTTC CASSSPLAGVGETQYF
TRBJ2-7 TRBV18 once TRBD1 TGTGCCAGCTCACCTAGACAGGGGGACGAGCAGTACTTC CASSPRQGDEQYF
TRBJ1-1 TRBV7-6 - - TGTGCCAGCAGCTCCCTGCCAGTGGGGGGAGTGGCTTTCTTT CASSSLPVGGVAFF
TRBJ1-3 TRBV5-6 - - TGTGCCAGCAGCTCAACAAGGCAGGGAAGTGGAAACACCATATATTTT CASSSTRQGSGNTIYF
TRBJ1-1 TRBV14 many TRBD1 TGTGCCAGCAGCCGAGCAGGGGGATGGAACACTGAAGCTTTCTTT CASSRAGGWNTEAFF
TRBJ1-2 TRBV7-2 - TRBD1 TGTGCCAGCAGCCCCTGGACAGGTCCTAACTATGGCTACACCTTC CASSPWTGPNYGYTF
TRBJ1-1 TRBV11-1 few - TGTGCCAGCAGCTTAGAGAAAGCAGGGGATACTGAAGCTTTCTTT CASSLEKAGDTEAFF
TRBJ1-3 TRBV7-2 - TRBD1 TGTGCCAGCAGCCAACCGGGACAGAGCTCTGGAAACACCATATATTTT CASSQPGQSSGNTIYF
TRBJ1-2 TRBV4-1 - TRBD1 TGCGCCAGCAGCCCGGGGACAGCCGTCGACTATGGCTACACCTTC CASSPGTAVDYGYTF
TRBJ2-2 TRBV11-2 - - TGTGCCAGCAGCTTAGTAATCCGCGACGGGGAGCTGTTTTTT CASSLVIRDGELFF
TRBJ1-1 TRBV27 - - TGTGCCAGCAGATCTACTGGGAACACTGAAGCTTTCTTT CASRSTGNTEAFF